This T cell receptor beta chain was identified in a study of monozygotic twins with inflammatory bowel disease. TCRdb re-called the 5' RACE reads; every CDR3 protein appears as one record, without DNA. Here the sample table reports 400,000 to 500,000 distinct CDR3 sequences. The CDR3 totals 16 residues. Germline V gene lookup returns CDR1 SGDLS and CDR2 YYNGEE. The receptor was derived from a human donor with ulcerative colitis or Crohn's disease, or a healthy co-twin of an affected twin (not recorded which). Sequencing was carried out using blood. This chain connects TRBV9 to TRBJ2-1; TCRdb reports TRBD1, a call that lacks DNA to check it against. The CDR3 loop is CASSVGSWGLNNEQFF.